The present entry profiles one T cell receptor (beta chain) with its context. V lost 6 bases and J 2 bases, leaving 16 bases between the germline ends. The CDR3 sequence is 15 residues long. Germline CDR1 is KGHSH and CDR2 is LQKENI. Only in-frame clones appear in the TCRdb table, and some are missing; sequencing was by immunoSEQ multiplex PCR. The sample lists about 170,000 clones, less than 85% occurring once. This entry belongs to a study of blood T cell repertoires in COVID-19. Study in general: COVID-19 samples from acute and convalescent phases originated in the United States, Italy and Spain. Nucleic acid was either cDNA or gDNA, and it came from T cells, B-cell-depleted T cells, or PBMCs.

The chain has TRBV18 and TRBJ2-5, with a weak D call TRBD2 (5 bases). The sequence was collected from a woman aged 80 or over with acute or convalescent COVID-19. The material sequenced was peripheral blood. The CDR3 DNA is TGTGCCAGCTCGCTCCGGTGGGGAGAGCAAGAGACCCAGTACTTC. It encodes CASSLRWGEQETQYF.